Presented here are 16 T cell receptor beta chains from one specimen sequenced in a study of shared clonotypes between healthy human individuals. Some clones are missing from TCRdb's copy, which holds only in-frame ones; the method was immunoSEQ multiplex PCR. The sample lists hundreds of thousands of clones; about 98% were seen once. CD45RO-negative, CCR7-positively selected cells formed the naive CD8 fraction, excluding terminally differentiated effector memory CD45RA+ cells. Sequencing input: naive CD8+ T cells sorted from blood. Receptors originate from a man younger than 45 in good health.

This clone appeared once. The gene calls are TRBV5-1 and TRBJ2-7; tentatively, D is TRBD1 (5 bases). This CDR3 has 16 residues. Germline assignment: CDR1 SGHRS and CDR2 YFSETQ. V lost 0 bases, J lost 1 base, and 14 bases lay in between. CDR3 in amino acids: CASSLGERAGSYEQYF. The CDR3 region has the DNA TGCGCCAGCAGCTTGGGTGAGCGAGCAGGGTCCTACGAGCAGTACTTC.

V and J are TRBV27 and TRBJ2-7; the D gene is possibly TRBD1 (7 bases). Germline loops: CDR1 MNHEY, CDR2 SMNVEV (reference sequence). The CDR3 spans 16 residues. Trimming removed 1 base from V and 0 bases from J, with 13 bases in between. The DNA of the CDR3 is TGTGCCAGCAGTTTATTGGGGGGACAGTTCTCCTACGAGCAGTACTTC. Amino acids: CASSLLGGQFSYEQYF.

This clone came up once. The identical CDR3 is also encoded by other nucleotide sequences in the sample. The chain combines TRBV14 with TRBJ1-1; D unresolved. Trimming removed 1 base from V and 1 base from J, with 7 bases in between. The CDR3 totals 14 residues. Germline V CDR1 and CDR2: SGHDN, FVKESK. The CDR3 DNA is TGTGCCAGCAGCCAAGGTGGCCCGAACACTGAAGCTTTCTTT. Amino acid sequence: CASSQGGPNTEAFF.

CDR3 nucleotides: TGTGCCAGCAGTTTATTAGCGGGAGGGCCCTACGAGCAGTACTTC. Its protein product is CASSLLAGGPYEQYF. The chain employs TRBV28 and TRBJ2-7; 11 positions agree with TRBD2. V trimming: 1 base; J trimming: 2 bases; junction bases outside the gene matches: 1. The CDR3 is 15 residues long. Germline V gene lookup returns CDR1 MDHEN and CDR2 SYDVKM.

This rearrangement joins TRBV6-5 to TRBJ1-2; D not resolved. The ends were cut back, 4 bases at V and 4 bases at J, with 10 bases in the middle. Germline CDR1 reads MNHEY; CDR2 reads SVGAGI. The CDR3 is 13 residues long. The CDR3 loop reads CASSLNSLYGYTF. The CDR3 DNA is TGTGCCAGCAGTTTGAACAGCCTCTATGGCTACACCTTC.

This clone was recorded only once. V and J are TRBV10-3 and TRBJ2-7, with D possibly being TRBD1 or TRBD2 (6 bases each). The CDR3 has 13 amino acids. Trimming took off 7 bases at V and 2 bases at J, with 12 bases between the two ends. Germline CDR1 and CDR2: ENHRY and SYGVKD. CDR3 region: CAITEGGPYEQYF. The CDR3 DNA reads TGTGCCATCACCGAGGGGGGACCCTACGAGCAGTACTTC.

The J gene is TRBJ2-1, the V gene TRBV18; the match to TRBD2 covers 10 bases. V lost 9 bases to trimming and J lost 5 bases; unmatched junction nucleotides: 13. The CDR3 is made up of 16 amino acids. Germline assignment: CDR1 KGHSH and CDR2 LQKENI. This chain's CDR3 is CASQNNLAGVNNEQFF. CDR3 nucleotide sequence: TGTGCCAGTCAGAATAATCTAGCGGGAGTGAACAATGAGCAGTTCTTC.

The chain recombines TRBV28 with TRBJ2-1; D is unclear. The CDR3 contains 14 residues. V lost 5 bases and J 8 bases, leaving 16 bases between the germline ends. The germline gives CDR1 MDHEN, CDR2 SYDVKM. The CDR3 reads CASSPQVRADEQFF. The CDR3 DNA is TGTGCCAGCAGTCCCCAAGTCCGGGCCGATGAGCAGTTCTTC.

CDR3 amino acids: CASSPTGGQNTGELFF. The CDR3 coding sequence is TGTGCCAGCAGCCCGACCGGTGGGCAGAACACCGGGGAGCTGTTTTTT. V and J are TRBV9 and TRBJ2-2; D gene ambiguous. This CDR3 has 16 residues. Germline-derived CDR1 and CDR2 are SGDLS and YYNGEE. The V end lost 4 bases, the J end lost 1 base, and 14 bases lay between the germline ends.

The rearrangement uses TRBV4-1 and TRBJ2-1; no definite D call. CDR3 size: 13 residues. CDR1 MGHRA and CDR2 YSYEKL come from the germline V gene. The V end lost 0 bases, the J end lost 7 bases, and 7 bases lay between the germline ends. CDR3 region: CASSQDYGNEQFF. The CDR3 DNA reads TGCGCCAGCAGCCAAGATTACGGGAATGAGCAGTTCTTC.

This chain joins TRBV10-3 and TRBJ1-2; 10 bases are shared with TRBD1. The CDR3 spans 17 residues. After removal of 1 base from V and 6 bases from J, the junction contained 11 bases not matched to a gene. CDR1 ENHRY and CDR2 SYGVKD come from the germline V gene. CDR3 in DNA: TGTGCCATCAGTGAGTGGGGATCGACAGGGGGCGCTGATGGCTACACCTTC. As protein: CAISEWGSTGGADGYTF.

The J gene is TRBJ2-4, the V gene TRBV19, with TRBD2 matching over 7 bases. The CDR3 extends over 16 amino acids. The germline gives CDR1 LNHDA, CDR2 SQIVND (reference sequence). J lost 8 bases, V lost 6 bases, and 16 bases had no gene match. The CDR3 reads CASSPRGAGEGYIQYF. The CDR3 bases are TGTGCCAGTAGCCCCCGAGGGGCGGGAGAGGGATACATTCAGTACTTC.

CDR3 nucleotides: TGCGCCAGCAGCCAGGCGGAAGGAAGGCCGTGGTTCTTC. It yields the protein CASSQAEGRPWFF. The chain couples TRBV4-3 to TRBJ2-1; unclear D gene. This CDR3 contains 13 residues. V lost 3 bases and J 15 bases, leaving 18 bases between the germline ends. Germline CDR1 and CDR2: LGHNA and YSLEER.

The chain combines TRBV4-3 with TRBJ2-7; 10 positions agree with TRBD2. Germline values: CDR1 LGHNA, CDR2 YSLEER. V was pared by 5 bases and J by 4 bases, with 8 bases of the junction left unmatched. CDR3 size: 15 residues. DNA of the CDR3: TGCGCCAGCAGCTCTGGAAGCGGGAGGGCGTACGAGCAGTACTTC. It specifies CASSSGSGRAYEQYF.

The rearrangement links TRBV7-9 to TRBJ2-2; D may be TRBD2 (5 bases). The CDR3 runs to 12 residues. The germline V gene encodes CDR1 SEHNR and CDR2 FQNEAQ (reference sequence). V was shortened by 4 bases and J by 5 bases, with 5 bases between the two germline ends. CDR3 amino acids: CASSWETGELFF. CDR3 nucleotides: TGTGCCAGCAGCTGGGAGACCGGGGAGCTGTTTTTT. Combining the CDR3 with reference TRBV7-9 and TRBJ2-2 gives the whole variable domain DTGVSQNPRHKITKRGQNVTFRCDPISEHNRLYWYRQTLGQGPEFLTYFQNEAQLEKSRLLSDRFSAERPKGSFSTLEIQRTEQGDSAMYLCASSWETGELFFGEGSRLTVL.

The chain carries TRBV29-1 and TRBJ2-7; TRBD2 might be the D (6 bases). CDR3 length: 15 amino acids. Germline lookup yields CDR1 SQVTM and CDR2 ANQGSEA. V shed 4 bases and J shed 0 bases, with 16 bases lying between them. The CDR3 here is CSVVGPGTGSYEQYF. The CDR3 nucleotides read TGCAGCGTTGTAGGCCCGGGGACTGGCTCCTACGAGCAGTACTTC.